This T cell receptor beta chain appears in the sequencing data of a study of beta chain features in type 1 diabetes. About the study: Age, gender, cell numbers and subset yield matched between patients and controls. In all, more than 90,000,000 sorted cells from all samples were analyzed. Overall study findings and caveats: An over-representation of cells with high TCR expression could result from cDNA sequencing. Across all four CD4+ subsets, people with type 1 diabetes showed modestly shorter TCRB CDR3s.

As every portion of the isolated RNA was reverse transcribed, the sequencing read expressed TCRB transcripts. TCRdb's copy holds only in-frame clones and misses some; the assay was immunoSEQ multiplex PCR. The repertoire consists of over 200,000 clones, with 11% occurring once and the leading ten covering approximately 0.017%. This clone showed up just a few times. What it recognizes is unknown. The CDR3 spans 14 residues. The V end was cut by 3 bases, the J end by 7 bases, with 13 bases between. Germline V gene sequence: CDR1 MNHNY, CDR2 SVGAGI (reference sequence). The sequence derives from a man aged 30 to 39 with type 1 diabetes. The source material was naive CD4+ T cells from blood. V gene TRBV6-6 combines with J gene TRBJ2-4, with a tentative D call TRBD2 (6 bases). The CDR3 coding sequence is TGTGCCAGCAGTTATGAGGGAGGAGGGAACATTCAGTACTTC. Its translation is CASSYEGGGNIQYF.